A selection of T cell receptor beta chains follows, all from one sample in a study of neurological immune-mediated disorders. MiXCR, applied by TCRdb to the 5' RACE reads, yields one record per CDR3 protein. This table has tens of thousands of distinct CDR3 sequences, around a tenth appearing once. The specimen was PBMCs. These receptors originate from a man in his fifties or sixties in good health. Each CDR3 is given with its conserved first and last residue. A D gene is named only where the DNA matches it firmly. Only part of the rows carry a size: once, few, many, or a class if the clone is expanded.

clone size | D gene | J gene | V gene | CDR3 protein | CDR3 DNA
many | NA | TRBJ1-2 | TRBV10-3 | CAISESAAAGFYGYTF | TGTGCCATCAGTGAGTCCGCGGCAGCAGGATTCTATGGCTACACCTTC
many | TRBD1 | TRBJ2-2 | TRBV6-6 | CASRDRSTGELFF | TGTGCCAGCAGGGACAGGTCAACCGGGGAGCTGTTTTTT
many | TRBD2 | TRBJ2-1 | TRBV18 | CASSLLAGGTSSYNEQFF | TGTGCCAGCTCCCTACTAGCGGGAGGTACAAGCTCCTACAATGAGCAGTTCTTC
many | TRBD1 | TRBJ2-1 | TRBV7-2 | CASSPDRVRDNEQFF | TGTGCCAGCAGCCCTGACAGGGTTAGGGACAATGAGCAGTTCTTC
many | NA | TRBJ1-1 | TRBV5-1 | CASSLSNPEGTEAFF | TGCGCCAGCAGCTTGTCCAATCCCGAGGGAACTGAAGCTTTCTTT
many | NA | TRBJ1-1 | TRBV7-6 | CASSLEVSTEAFF | TGTGCCAGCAGCTTAGAGGTTTCCACTGAAGCTTTCTTT
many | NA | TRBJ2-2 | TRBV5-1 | CASSLSRQGETGELFF | TGCGCCAGCAGCTTGTCGAGGCAGGGAGAAACCGGGGAGCTGTTTTTT
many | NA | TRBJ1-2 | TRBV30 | CAWSVLGLNYGYTF | TGTGCCTGGAGTGTTTTAGGGCTGAACTATGGCTACACCTTC
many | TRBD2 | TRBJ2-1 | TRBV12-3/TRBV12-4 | CATSTTSGGLNEQFF | TGTGCCACCTCCACGACTAGCGGGGGCCTAAATGAGCAGTTCTTC
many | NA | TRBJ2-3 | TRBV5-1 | CASSPGRTTDTQYF | TGCGCCAGTTCACCGGGACGGACCACAGATACGCAGTATTTT
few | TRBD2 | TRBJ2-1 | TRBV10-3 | CAVGTSGSRYNEQFF | TGTGCCGTTGGGACTAGCGGGAGCCGGTACAATGAGCAGTTCTTC
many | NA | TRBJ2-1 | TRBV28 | CASSRSLAGWQFF | TGTGCCAGCAGCCGATCCCTGGCAGGTTGGCAGTTCTTC
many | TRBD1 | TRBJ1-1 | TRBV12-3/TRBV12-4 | CASSWDREAFF | TGTGCCAGCAGCTGGGACAGAGAAGCTTTCTTT
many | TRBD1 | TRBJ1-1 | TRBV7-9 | CASSGRDRAQPGEAFF | TGTGCCAGCAGCGGCCGGGACAGAGCTCAGCCCGGTGAAGCTTTCTTT
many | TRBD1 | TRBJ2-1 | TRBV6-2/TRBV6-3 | CASHRRGLSAVAEAREQFF | TGTGCCAGCCACCGCAGGGGGCTCTCAGCGGTGGCCGAAGCACGCGAGCAGTTCTTC
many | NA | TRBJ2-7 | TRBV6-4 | CASSDYLHPYEQYF | TGTGCCAGCAGTGATTACCTTCATCCCTACGAGCAGTACTTC
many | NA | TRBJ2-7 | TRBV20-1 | CSASLGGLQAIGQYF | TGCAGTGCTAGCTTAGGGGGGCTCCAAGCGATTGGGCAGTACTTC
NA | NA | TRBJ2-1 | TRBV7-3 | CASSLMLARRGGNEQFF | TGTGCCAGCAGCTTAATGTTGGCGCGCCGAGGGGGAAATGAGCAGTTCTTC
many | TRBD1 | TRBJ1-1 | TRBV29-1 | CSVGSWTGRSTEAFF | TGCAGCGTTGGGTCCTGGACAGGGCGGAGCACTGAAGCTTTCTTT
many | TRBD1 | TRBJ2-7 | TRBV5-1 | CASSLEGAPYEQYF | TGCGCCAGCAGCTTAGAGGGGGCCCCCTACGAGCAGTACTTC
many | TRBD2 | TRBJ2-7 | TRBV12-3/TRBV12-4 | CASSLAGEGSEQYF | TGTGCCAGCAGCCTAGCGGGAGAGGGTTCCGAGCAGTACTTC
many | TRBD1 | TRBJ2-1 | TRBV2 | CASSAGQGVREQFF | TGTGCCAGCAGTGCCGGACAGGGGGTCAGGGAGCAGTTCTTC
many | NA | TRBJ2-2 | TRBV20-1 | CSATLTQGARELFF | TGCAGTGCTACGTTGACACAGGGCGCGCGGGAGCTGTTTTTT
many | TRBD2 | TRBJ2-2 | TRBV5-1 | CASSKSSGSWTGELFF | TGCGCCAGCAGTAAGTCTAGCGGGAGTTGGACCGGGGAGCTGTTTTTT
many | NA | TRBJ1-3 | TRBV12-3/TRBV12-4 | CASSLGLSYSGNTIYF | TGTGCCAGCAGTTTGGGACTTTCGTACTCTGGAAACACCATATATTTT
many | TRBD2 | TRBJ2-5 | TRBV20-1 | CSASEGALAEETQYF | TGCAGTGCTAGCGAAGGGGCGCTAGCGGAAGAGACCCAGTACTTC
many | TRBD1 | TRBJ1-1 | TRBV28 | CASSFLSPGQHTEAFF | TGTGCCAGCAGTTTCCTTTCCCCGGGACAGCACACTGAAGCTTTCTTT
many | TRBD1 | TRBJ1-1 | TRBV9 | CASSVNPQGETEAFF | TGTGCCAGCAGCGTCAACCCACAGGGGGAAACTGAAGCTTTCTTT
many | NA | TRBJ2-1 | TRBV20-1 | CSALGSPPLSLYNEQFF | TGCAGTGCTCTCGGCAGTCCCCCTCTTAGCCTCTACAATGAGCAGTTCTTC
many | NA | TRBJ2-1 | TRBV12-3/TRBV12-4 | CASSFHGYNEQFF | TGTGCCAGCAGTTTTCACGGCTACAATGAGCAGTTCTTC
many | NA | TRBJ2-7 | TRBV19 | CASSIGSLSYEQYF | TGTGCCAGTAGTATCGGGAGCCTCTCCTACGAGCAGTACTTC
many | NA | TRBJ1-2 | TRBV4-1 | CASSQGEGPYGYTF | TGCGCCAGCAGCCAAGGGGAGGGGCCCTATGGCTACACCTTC
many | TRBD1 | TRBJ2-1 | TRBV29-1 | CSVEGDRGLNEQFF | TGCAGCGTTGAAGGGGACAGGGGGCTTAATGAGCAGTTCTTC
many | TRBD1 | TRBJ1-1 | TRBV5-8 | CASRNGQGNTEAFF | TGTGCCAGCAGAAACGGACAGGGGAACACTGAAGCTTTCTTT
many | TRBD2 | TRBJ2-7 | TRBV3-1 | CASSQSTSGSNEQYF | TGTGCCAGCAGCCAATCGACTAGCGGGAGTAACGAGCAGTACTTC
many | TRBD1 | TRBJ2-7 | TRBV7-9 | CASSLEGRGRVYF | TGTGCCAGCAGCTTAGAGGGCAGGGGGAGAGTGTACTTC
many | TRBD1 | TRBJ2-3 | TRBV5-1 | CASSSGQGGLTDTQYF | TGCGCCAGCAGCTCAGGACAGGGAGGCCTCACAGATACGCAGTATTTT
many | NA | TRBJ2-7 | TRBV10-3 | CATRGPLHYEQYF | TGTGCCACACGGGGACCCCTCCACTACGAGCAGTACTTC
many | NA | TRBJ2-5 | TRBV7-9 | CASSLVATSTLAQYF | TGTGCCAGCAGCTTAGTGGCAACAAGCACCCTGGCCCAGTACTTC
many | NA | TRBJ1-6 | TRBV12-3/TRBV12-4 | CASSFSPFSLHF | TGTGCCAGCAGTTTTAGCCCCTTTTCCCTCCACTTT
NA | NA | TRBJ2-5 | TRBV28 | CASVGNSADSGTQYF | TGTGCCAGCGTGGGAAACAGTGCCGATTCGGGGACCCAGTACTTC
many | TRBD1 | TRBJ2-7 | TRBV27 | CASFRQGESYEQYF | TGTGCCAGCTTCCGACAGGGGGAGTCCTACGAGCAGTACTTC